Presented here are 6 T cell receptor beta chains from one specimen sequenced in a study of spatial heterogeneity in lung cancer. Study-level findings and limits: The number of expanded tumor alpha and beta chains correlated with mutation number.

Time point denoted: sample taken at primary tumor resection. TCRdb ran MiXCR on the 5' RACE reads and lists one entry per CDR3 protein. The sample yields some 7,900 distinct CDR3 sequences, around 7% seen once. These TCRs' antigens remain unknown. The sequencing here drew on lung tumor tissue, taken at surgery. Source of these receptors: a female donor with early-stage non-small cell lung cancer.

This clonotype has a count of ten or more. This beta chain is an unintended read in a library built for alpha chains; its size means little. This CDR3 is CASSLTSGRVTDTQYF. CDR3 DNA: TGTGCCAGCAGTCTAACTAGCGGGAGGGTTACAGATACGCAGTATTTT. The gene calls are TRBV28 and TRBJ2-3; 13 bases agree with TRBD2. The CDR3 totals 16 residues. Germline-derived CDR1 and CDR2 are MDHEN and SYDVKM. V was pared by 5 bases and J by 3 bases, with 5 bases of the junction left unmatched. Using reference TRBV28 and TRBJ2-3 for the parts outside the CDR3, the full variable domain is DVKVTQSSRYLVKRTGEKVFLECVQDMDHENMFWYRQDPGLGLRLIYFSYDVKMKEKGDIPEGYSVSREKKERFSLILESASTNQTSMYLCASSLTSGRVTDTQYFGPGTRLTVL.

There are many counts of this clonotype. As an off-target read in a library built for alpha chains, this beta chain has a frequency of little significance. CDR3 nucleotides: TGTGCCAGCAGTCCGATCACGGGGACTAGCACAGATACGCAGTATTTT. Translating gives CASSPITGTSTDTQYF. The V gene is TRBV27, the J gene TRBJ2-3, with D tentatively TRBD2 (6 bases). The V gene's germline CDR1 is MNHEY and CDR2 SMNVEV (reference sequence). Between the trimmed V and J ends, which lost 5 bases and 0 bases, there was a span of 15 bases. The CDR3 is 16 residues long.

This clonotype has at least ten counts. Since it is a stray read in a library aimed at alpha chains, this beta chain has a size that is not meaningful. The chain carries TRBV12-3 or TRBV12-4 and TRBJ2-3; 8 bases are shared with TRBD1. Trimming removed 5 bases from V and 0 bases from J; junction bases left unmatched: 7. The CDR3 consists of 16 residues. CDR3 sequence: CASSPRTGRSTDTQYF. Written as DNA, the CDR3 is TGTGCCAGCAGTCCCCGGACAGGGCGTAGCACAGATACGCAGTATTTT.

On this clonotype itself: This beta chain slipped into a library made for alpha chains as a stray read, so its size is not meaningful. The genes are TRBV20-1 and TRBJ2-7; perhaps TRBD1 as D (5 bases). V lost 1 base, J lost 3 bases, and 7 bases lay in between. CDR1 DFQATT and CDR2 SNEGSKA come from the germline V gene (reference sequence). The CDR3 is 12 residues long. The CDR3 protein is CSARGGYYEQYF. In DNA, the CDR3 is TGCAGTGCTAGAGGGGGCTACTACGAGCAGTACTTC.

On this clonotype itself: For a library built for alpha chains, this beta chain is a stray read; little rests on its size. For the CDR3, the DNA is TGTGCCAGCAGTTCCGGGACTAGCGAACTCACAGATACGCAGTATTTT. Its translation is CASSSGTSELTDTQYF. The chain combines TRBV12-3 or TRBV12-4 with TRBJ2-3; 10 positions agree with TRBD2. V lost 4 bases and J lost 2; bases outside the gene matches: 6. This CDR3 has 16 residues.

This clonotype is labeled as medium-sized. The size of this beta chain means little, since it is a stray read in a library made for alpha chains. This chain joins TRBV29-1 and TRBJ1-3, with D possibly matching TRBD1 (5 bases). V shed 6 bases and J shed 0 bases, with 12 bases lying between them. CDR3 length equals 14 residues. Germline V CDR1 and CDR2: SQVTM, ANQGSEA. The CDR3 DNA sequence: TGCAGCGTGGTCAGACAGAGCTCTGGAAACACCATATATTTT. It specifies CSVVRQSSGNTIYF.